This T cell receptor (beta chain) was documented in a study of lymphopenia after photon versus proton radiotherapy (dated 2019 in TCRdb). Looking at the study overall: Photon and proton radiation therapy were compared by the study for their immunological effects in patients with gastrointestinal tumors who developed high-grade lymphopenia. The cohort included 20 patients with gastrointestinal tumors who developed lymphopenia after receiving either photon or proton therapy. The study was designed to characterize how the impact on the immune system differs between the two radiation modalities. Results the study describes overall, beyond this receptor: Relative stability during treatment was observed in proton-treated patients, whereas loss of naive T cells and TCR diversity and gain of effector/memory populations were observed in photon-treated patients. Across the cohort, among patients who died, a greater drop in TCR diversity after the nadir was inversely correlated with overall survival time. After the lymphocyte count nadir, repertoires from photon-treated patients showed oligoclonal expansion, particularly of CD8+ Temra cells, and this expansion drove the decline in diversity. The survival association was assessed only in patients who died, and better survival with proton therapy was presented by the authors as a possibility rather than a demonstrated result.

The germline V gene (reference sequence) supplies CDR1 LNHDA and CDR2 SQIVND. V gives up 5 bases and J gives up 6 bases, and the segment between their germline ends measures 19 bases. Including the terminal cysteine and phenylalanine, the CDR3 comprises 15 residues. This entry keeps only the CDR3 DNA: 45 bases, framed from base 1. This clone has a handful of counts. What antigen it recognizes has not been identified. No qualities accompany the bases; no much larger clone lies one base away. The library was made by the immunoSEQ multiplex PCR assay. T cell repertoires were profiled by deep sequencing of rearranged TCR beta loci, alongside multiparametric flow cytometry. This immuneACCESS table, as held by TCRdb, lists in-frame sequences with V and J called but not all clones. Of the missing ones, under half trace to an unresolved V gene in checked studies; the others have no known cause. The sample data list 150,000 to 200,000 clones, and approximately 91% of these were observed just once. About 4.7% of the sample goes to the ten largest clones.

The TCR comes from a man in his fifties with gastric cancer. The rearrangement joined TRBV19 to TRBJ1-2, with the D gene call left open. Sequencing was performed on peripheral blood, taken from a patient treated with photon-based radiotherapy. The nucleotide sequence reads as follows: TGTGCCAGTAGTGCCGCCTCGACAAGGCAGGATGGCTACACCTTC. Its translation reads: CASSAASTRQDGYTF.